This T cell receptor (beta chain) was recovered during a study of blood T cell repertoires in COVID-19 (dated by TCRdb to 2018 to 2021). The study in broad terms: Samples covering the acute and convalescent phases of COVID-19 were provided by collaborators in the United States, Italy and Spain. A freely available public database, intended as a resource for researchers studying the immune response to SARS-CoV-2, is where the repertoires were released. The prospective study material was composed of cDNA or gDNA derived from T cells, B-cell-depleted T cells, or PBMCs. The samples were drawn from two sources: the first 160 participants of the ongoing ImmuneRACE study, and 1,200 or so subjects contributed by 6 global collaborators. The sample metadata nearly always contained a de-identified subject ID, COVID-19 status, age in years and sex. HLA class I and class II types, where available, came from metadata supplied by the sample provider rather than from assay-based typing. Deeply sampled blood TCRbeta repertoires from subjects exposed to, actively infected with, or recovered from COVID-19 were included in the dataset. The study at large found these results: The quantity of clinical and demographic metadata differed by source and by participant and was supplied without curation.

TCRbeta CDR3 regions were amplified from genomic DNA by means of the immunoSEQ Assay, a bias-controlled multiplex PCR. The paper's processing steps were these. Nucleated cell counts per sample were estimated from amplification of reference gene primers within the assay. To quantify the absolute abundance of each unique TCRbeta CDR3 rearrangement, sequence reads were collapsed and filtered. Productive Simpson clonality was computed per sample as the square root of Simpson's diversity index over productive rearrangements. TCRdb limited this immuneACCESS table to in-frame rearrangements with V and J called. A share of clones is missing; checked studies link under half to unresolved V genes, and the rest is unexplained. V and J calls and clone size follow that table, whereas D and trimming were derived from the DNA. Counted in this sample were roughly 93,000 clones; about 85% of them appeared once. The leading ten clones occupy about 11% of the sample.

The collaborating institutions used their own protocols to collect whole blood in K2EDTA tubes. For TCRbeta analysis, collaborators shipped samples in one of three forms: frozen whole blood, isolated PBMCs, or DNA extracted from either of those sample types. For CDR1 and CDR2, the germline V gene lists SGHAT and FQNNGV. The CDR3 has 15 amino acids, counting the end cysteine and phenylalanine. Of all the DNA, just the CDR3 is kept, 45 bases in frame from base 1. Trimming costs V 4 bases and J 1 base, and their ends lie 11 bases apart. Note on this clone: What antigen it recognizes has not been identified. No quality values exist for individual bases; no much larger clone is one base distant.

This receptor was identified in a woman of 80 years or more with acute or convalescent COVID-19. The V gene is TRBV11-2 and the J gene is TRBJ1-3, with TRBD1 as a weak D call on 6 bases. The sample comprised peripheral blood. The sequenced DNA: TGTGCCAGCAGCTCGCAGGGGAGATCTGGAAACACCATATATTTT. This is translated as CASSSQGRSGNTIYF. Joined to the reference TRBV11-2 and TRBJ1-3 proteins, this CDR3 gives the full variable domain: EAGVAQSPRYKIIEKRQSVAFWCNPISGHATLYWYQQILGQGPKLLIQFQNNGVVDDSQLPKDRFSAERLKGVDSTLKIQPAKLEDSAVYLCASSSQGRSGNTIYFGEGSWLTVV.